The rows below give T cell receptor beta chains drawn from one sample of a study of human thymus T cells. This table comes from immunoSEQ multiplex PCR, and its TCRdb copy is limited to in-frame clones, with some not included. Of 75,000 to 90,000 clones listed, around 96% are singletons. The sample taken for sequencing was thymus tissue. These receptors were taken from a boy under two years old with a congenital heart defect but otherwise immunologically healthy. Each CDR3 is given with its conserved first and last residue. The D gene is left open where the match is weak. Not all rows give a size; the values are once, few, many and, for expanded clones, a class.

V gene: TRBV4-1
CDR3 length: 14
D gene: -
clone size: -
J gene: TRBJ2-1
CDR3 protein: CASRKGSRFHEQFF
CDR3 DNA: TGCGCCAGCAGGAAAGGGAGCAGGTTCCATGAGCAGTTCTTC

V gene: TRBV5-4
CDR3 length: 20
D gene: TRBD2
clone size: -
J gene: TRBJ2-3
CDR3 protein: CASSPEGGSGSLPSTDTQYF
CDR3 DNA: TGTGCCAGCAGCCCGGAGGGGGGAAGCGGGAGCCTTCCTAGCACAGATACGCAGTATTTT

V gene: TRBV5-1
CDR3 length: 16
D gene: -
clone size: -
J gene: TRBJ2-7
CDR3 protein: CASSRPEVAFSYEQYF
CDR3 DNA: TGCGCCAGCAGCCGTCCCGAGGTTGCCTTCAGCTACGAGCAGTACTTC

V gene: TRBV5-4
CDR3 length: 18
D gene: TRBD2
clone size: -
J gene: TRBJ2-3
CDR3 protein: CASSPRLAGERGTDTQYF
CDR3 DNA: TGTGCCAGCAGCCCGAGACTAGCGGGAGAGAGGGGCACAGATACGCAGTATTTT

V gene: TRBV19
CDR3 length: 12
D gene: -
clone size: -
J gene: TRBJ2-7
CDR3 protein: CASSSFSGEQYF
CDR3 DNA: TGTGCCAGTAGCTCCTTCTCGGGGGAGCAGTACTTC

V gene: TRBV23-1
CDR3 length: 18
D gene: -
clone size: -
J gene: TRBJ1-5
CDR3 protein: CASSHPPRCAGSNQPQHF
CDR3 DNA: TGCGCCAGCAGTCATCCCCCTCGTTGTGCCGGTAGCAATCAGCCCCAGCATTTT

V gene: TRBV30
CDR3 length: 21
D gene: -
clone size: once
J gene: TRBJ2-2
CDR3 protein: CAWSVRLWSQGRLRGTGELFF
CDR3 DNA: TGTGCCTGGAGTGTACGATTGTGGTCACAGGGTCGGTTACGAGGGACCGGGGAGCTGTTTTTT

V gene: TRBV13
CDR3 length: 14
D gene: -
clone size: -
J gene: TRBJ1-2
CDR3 protein: CASSLGGGPYGYTF
CDR3 DNA: TGTGCCAGCAGCTTAGGTGGGGGACCCTATGGCTACACCTTC

V gene: TRBV11-2
CDR3 length: 13
D gene: -
clone size: -
J gene: TRBJ1-2
CDR3 protein: CASSLAGFYGYTF
CDR3 DNA: TGTGCCAGCAGCTTGGCAGGGTTTTATGGCTACACCTTC

V gene: TRBV11-3
CDR3 length: 18
D gene: TRBD2
clone size: -
J gene: TRBJ2-1
CDR3 protein: CASSLGSASGGAVNEQFF
CDR3 DNA: TGTGCCAGCAGCTTAGGCTCAGCCAGCGGGGGGGCGGTGAATGAGCAGTTCTTC

V gene: TRBV9
CDR3 length: 18
D gene: TRBD2
clone size: -
J gene: TRBJ2-2
CDR3 protein: CASSISSGRAAGTGELFF
CDR3 DNA: TGTGCCAGCAGCATATCTAGCGGGAGGGCCGCCGGCACCGGGGAGCTGTTTTTT

V gene: TRBV5-6
CDR3 length: 12
D gene: -
clone size: -
J gene: TRBJ2-7
CDR3 protein: CASSYLSYEQYF
CDR3 DNA: TGTGCCAGCAGCTACCTATCCTACGAGCAGTACTTC

V gene: TRBV6-6
CDR3 length: 11
D gene: -
clone size: -
J gene: TRBJ2-7
CDR3 protein: CASSSPYEQYF
CDR3 DNA: TGTGCCAGCAGTTCACCCTACGAGCAGTACTTC

V gene: TRBV6-4
CDR3 length: 15
D gene: -
clone size: -
J gene: TRBJ1-1
CDR3 protein: CASSNPGTENTEAFF
CDR3 DNA: TGTGCCAGCAGTAATCCCGGGACGGAGAACACTGAAGCTTTCTTT

V gene: TRBV6-1
CDR3 length: 17
D gene: TRBD2
clone size: -
J gene: TRBJ2-3
CDR3 protein: CASSDIPLAGATDTQYF
CDR3 DNA: TGTGCCAGCAGTGACATCCCGCTAGCGGGGGCCACAGATACGCAGTATTTT

V gene: TRBV11-2
CDR3 length: 17
D gene: TRBD2
clone size: -
J gene: TRBJ2-5
CDR3 protein: CASRDTSGRAMKETQYF
CDR3 DNA: TGTGCCAGCAGAGATACTAGCGGGAGGGCGATGAAGGAGACCCAGTACTTC

V gene: TRBV5-1
CDR3 length: 15
D gene: -
clone size: -
J gene: TRBJ1-4
CDR3 protein: CASSLAAATNEKLFF
CDR3 DNA: TGCGCCAGCAGCTTGGCGGCAGCAACTAATGAAAAACTGTTTTTT

V gene: TRBV27
CDR3 length: 20
D gene: -
clone size: -
J gene: TRBJ2-5
CDR3 protein: CASIRKGGSGGSMLEETQYF
CDR3 DNA: TGTGCCAGCATTCGGAAAGGCGGGTCCGGTGGGTCTATGCTGGAAGAGACCCAGTACTTC